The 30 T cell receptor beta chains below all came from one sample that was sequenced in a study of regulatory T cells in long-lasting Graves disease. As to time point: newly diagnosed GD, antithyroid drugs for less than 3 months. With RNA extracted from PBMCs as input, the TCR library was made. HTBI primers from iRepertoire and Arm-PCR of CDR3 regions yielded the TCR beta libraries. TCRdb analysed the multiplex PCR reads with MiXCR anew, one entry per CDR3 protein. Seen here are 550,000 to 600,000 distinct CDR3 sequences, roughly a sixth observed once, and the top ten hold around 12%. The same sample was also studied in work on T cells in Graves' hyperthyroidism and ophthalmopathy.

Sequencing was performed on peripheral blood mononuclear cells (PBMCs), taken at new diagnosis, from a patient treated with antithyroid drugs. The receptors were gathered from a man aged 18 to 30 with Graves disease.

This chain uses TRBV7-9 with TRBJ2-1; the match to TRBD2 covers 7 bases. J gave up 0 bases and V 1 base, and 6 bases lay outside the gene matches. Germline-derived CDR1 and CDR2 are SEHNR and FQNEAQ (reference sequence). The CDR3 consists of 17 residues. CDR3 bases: TGTGCCAGCAGCTTAGGGCTAGCGGTCAACTCCTACAATGAGCAGTTCTTC. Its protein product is CASSLGLAVNSYNEQFF.

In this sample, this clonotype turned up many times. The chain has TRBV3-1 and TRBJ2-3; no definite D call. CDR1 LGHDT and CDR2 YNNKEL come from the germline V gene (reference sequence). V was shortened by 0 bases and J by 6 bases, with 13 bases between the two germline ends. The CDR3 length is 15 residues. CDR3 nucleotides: TGTGCCAGCAGCCAAGATCCTACCGGGTTGGATACGCAGTATTTT. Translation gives CASSQDPTGLDTQYF.

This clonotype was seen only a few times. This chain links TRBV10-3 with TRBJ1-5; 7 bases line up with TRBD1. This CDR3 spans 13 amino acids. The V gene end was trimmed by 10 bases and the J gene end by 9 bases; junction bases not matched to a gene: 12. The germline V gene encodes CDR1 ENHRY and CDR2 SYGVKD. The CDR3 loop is CASGTEPSRPQHF. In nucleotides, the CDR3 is TGTGCCAGCGGGACAGAGCCTTCCCGGCCCCAGCATTTT.

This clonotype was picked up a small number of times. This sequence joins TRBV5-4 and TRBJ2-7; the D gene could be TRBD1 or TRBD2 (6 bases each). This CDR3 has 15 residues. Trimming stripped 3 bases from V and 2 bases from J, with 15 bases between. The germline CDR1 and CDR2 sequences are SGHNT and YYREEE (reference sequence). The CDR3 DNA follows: TGTGCCAGCAGCTCCATAGGGGGACTTGCCTACGAGCAGTACTTC. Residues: CASSSIGGLAYEQYF.

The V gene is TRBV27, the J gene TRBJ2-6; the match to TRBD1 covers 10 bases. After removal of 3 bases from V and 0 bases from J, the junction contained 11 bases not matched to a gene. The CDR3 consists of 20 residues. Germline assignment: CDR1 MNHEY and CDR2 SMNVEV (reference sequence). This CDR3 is CASSFRAMGQGLSGANVLTF. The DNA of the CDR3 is TGTGCCAGCAGTTTTCGAGCGATGGGACAGGGGCTCTCTGGGGCCAACGTCCTGACTTTC. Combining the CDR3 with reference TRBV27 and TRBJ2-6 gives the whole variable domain EAQVTQNPRYLITVTGKKLTVTCSQNMNHEYMSWYRQDPGLGLRQIYYSMNVEVTDKGDVPEGYKVSRKEKRNFPLILESPSPNQTSLYFCASSFRAMGQGLSGANVLTFGAGSRLTVL.

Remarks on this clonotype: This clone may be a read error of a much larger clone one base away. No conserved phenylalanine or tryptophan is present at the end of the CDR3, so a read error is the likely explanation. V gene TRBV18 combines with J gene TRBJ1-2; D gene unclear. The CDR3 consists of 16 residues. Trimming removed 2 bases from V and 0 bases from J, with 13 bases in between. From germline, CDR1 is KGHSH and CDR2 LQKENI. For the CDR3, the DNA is TGTGCCAGCTCACCATACAGCGACTCAGCTAACTATGGCTACACCCTC. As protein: CASSPYSDSANYGYTL.

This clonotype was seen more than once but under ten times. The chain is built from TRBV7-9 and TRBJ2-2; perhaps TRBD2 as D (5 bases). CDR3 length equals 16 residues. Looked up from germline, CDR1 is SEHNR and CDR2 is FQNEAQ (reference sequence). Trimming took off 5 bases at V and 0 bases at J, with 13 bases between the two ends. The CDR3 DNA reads TGTGCCAGCAGCGGAGGACCGGAAACGAACACCGGGGAGCTGTTTTTT. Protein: CASSGGPETNTGELFF.

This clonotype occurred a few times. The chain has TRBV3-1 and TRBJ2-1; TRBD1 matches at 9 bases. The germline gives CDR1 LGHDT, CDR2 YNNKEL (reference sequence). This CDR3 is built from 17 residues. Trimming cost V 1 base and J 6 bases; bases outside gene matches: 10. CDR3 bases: TGTGCCAGCAGCCAAGGACTCCGGGACAGGGCTCTCAATGAGCAGTTCTTC. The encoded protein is CASSQGLRDRALNEQFF.

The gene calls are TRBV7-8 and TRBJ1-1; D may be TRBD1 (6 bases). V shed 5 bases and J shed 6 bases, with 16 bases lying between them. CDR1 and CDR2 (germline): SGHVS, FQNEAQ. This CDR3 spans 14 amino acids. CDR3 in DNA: TGTGCCAGCAGCCAGCAGGAGGAGGGGGCTGAAGCTTTCTTT. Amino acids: CASSQQEEGAEAFF.

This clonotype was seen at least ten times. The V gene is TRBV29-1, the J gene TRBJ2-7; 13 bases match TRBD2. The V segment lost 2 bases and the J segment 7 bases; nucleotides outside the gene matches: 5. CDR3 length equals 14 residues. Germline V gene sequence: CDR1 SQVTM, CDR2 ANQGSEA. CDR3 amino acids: CSVESGTSGTEQYF. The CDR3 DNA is TGCAGCGTTGAATCCGGGACTAGCGGGACAGAGCAGTACTTC.

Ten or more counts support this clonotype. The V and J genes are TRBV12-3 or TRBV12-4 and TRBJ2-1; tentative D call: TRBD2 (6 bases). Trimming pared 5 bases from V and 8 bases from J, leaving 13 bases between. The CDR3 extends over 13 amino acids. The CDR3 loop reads CASSPQRADEQFF. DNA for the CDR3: TGTGCCAGCAGTCCCCAGCGGGCCGATGAGCAGTTCTTC.

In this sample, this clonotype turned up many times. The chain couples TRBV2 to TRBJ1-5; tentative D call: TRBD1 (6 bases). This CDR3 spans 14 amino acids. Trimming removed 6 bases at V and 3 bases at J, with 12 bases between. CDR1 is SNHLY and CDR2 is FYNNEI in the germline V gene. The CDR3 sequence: CASRETGLNQPQHF. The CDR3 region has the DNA TGTGCCAGCAGGGAGACAGGCCTCAATCAGCCCCAGCATTTT.

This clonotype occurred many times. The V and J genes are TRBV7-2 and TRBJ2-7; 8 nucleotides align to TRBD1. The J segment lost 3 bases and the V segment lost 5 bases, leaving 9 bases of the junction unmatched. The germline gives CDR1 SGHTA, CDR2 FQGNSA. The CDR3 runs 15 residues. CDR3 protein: CASSGRTGTGYEQYF. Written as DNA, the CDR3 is TGTGCCAGCAGCGGACGGACGGGGACAGGCTACGAGCAGTACTTC.

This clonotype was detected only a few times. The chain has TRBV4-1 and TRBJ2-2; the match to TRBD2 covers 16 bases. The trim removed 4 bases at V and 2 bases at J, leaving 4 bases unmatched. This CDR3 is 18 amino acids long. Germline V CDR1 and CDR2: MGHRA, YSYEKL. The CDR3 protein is CASSPGLAGGVNTGELFF. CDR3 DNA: TGCGCCAGCAGCCCGGGACTAGCGGGAGGGGTAAACACCGGGGAGCTGTTTTTT.

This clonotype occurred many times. The CDR3 here is CASSGLVGDTQYF. The CDR3 DNA is TGTGCCAGCAGTGGGCTAGTAGGAGATACGCAGTATTTT. This chain joins TRBV2 and TRBJ2-3; D ambiguous. V was pared by 4 bases and J by 5 bases, with 10 bases between. The length of the CDR3 is 13 residues. The germline gives CDR1 SNHLY, CDR2 FYNNEI.

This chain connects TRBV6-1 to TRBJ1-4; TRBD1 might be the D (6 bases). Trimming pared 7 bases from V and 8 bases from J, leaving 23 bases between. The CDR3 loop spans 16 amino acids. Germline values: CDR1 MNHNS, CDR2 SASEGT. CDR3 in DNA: TGTGCCAGCACCCAACAACCCCAGGGGAGGGGGGAAAAACTGTTTTTT. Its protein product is CASTQQPQGRGEKLFF.

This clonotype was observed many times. CDR3 nucleotides: TGTGCCATCAGTGAAGCCGGTCGTAGCGAGCAGTACTTC. Its protein is CAISEAGRSEQYF. J is TRBJ2-7 and V is TRBV10-3; D ambiguous. The CDR3 loop spans 13 amino acids. Germline assignment: CDR1 ENHRY and CDR2 SYGVKD. V lost 3 bases and J 6 bases, leaving 12 bases between the germline ends.

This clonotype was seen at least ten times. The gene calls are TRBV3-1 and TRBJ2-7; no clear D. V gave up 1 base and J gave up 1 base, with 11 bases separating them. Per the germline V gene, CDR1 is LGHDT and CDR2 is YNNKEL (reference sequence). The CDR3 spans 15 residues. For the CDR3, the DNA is TGTGCCAGCAGCCAAGGAAGCCAGAGATCCTACGAGCAGTACTTC. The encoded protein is CASSQGSQRSYEQYF.

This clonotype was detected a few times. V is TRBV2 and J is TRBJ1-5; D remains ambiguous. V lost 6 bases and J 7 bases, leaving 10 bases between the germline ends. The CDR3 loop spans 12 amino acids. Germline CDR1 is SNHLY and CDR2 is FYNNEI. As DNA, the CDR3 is TGTGCCAGCAGCGCCCGGGAACAGCCCCAGCATTTT. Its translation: CASSAREQPQHF.

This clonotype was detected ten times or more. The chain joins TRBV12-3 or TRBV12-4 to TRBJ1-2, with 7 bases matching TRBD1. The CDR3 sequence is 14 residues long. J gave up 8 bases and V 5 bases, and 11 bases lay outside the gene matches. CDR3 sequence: CASSTQTGRGGYTF. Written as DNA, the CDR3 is TGTGCCAGCAGTACCCAGACAGGGAGAGGGGGCTACACCTTC.

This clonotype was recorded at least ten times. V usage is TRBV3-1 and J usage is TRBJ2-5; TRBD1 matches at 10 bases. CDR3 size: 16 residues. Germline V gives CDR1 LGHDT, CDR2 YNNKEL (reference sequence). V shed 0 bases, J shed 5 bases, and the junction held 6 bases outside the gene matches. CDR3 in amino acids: CASSQDATGGRETQYF. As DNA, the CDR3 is TGTGCCAGCAGCCAAGACGCGACAGGGGGCAGGGAGACCCAGTACTTC.

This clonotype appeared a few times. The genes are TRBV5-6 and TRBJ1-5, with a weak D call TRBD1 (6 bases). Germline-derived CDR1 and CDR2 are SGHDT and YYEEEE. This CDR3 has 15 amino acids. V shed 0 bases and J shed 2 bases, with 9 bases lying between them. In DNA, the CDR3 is TGTGCCAGCAGCTTGGACAGGGTGGGCAATCAGCCCCAGCATTTT. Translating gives CASSLDRVGNQPQHF.

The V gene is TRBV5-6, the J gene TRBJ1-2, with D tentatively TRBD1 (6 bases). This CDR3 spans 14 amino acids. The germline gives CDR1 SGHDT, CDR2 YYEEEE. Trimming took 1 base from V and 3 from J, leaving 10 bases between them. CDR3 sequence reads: CASSLNRDYYGYTF. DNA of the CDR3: TGTGCCAGCAGCTTGAACAGGGACTACTATGGCTACACCTTC. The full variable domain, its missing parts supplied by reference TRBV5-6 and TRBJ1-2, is DAGVTQSPTHLIKTRGQQVTLRCSPKSGHDTVSWYQQALGQGPQFIFQYYEEEERQRGNFPDRFSGHQFPNYSSELNVNALLLGDSALYLCASSLNRDYYGYTFGSGTRLTVV.

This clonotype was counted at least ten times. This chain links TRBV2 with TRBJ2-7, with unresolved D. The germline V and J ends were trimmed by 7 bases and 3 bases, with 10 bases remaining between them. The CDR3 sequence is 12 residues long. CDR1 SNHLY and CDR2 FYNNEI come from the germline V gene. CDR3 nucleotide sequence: TGTGCCAGCAAGTATGTGGACTACGAGCAGTACTTC. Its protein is CASKYVDYEQYF.

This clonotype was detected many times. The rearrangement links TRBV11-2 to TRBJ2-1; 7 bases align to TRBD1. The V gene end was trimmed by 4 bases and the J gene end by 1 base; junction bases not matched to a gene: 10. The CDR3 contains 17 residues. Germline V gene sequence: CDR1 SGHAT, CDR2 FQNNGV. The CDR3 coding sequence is TGTGCCAGCAGCTCCCCGCGGACAGGACGTTCCTACAATGAGCAGTTCTTC. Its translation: CASSSPRTGRSYNEQFF.

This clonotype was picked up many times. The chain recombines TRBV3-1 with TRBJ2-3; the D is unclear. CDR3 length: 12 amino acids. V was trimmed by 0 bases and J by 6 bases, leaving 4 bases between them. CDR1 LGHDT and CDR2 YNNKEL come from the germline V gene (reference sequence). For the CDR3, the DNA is TGTGCCAGCAGCCAAGATCGTGATACGCAGTATTTT. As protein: CASSQDRDTQYF.

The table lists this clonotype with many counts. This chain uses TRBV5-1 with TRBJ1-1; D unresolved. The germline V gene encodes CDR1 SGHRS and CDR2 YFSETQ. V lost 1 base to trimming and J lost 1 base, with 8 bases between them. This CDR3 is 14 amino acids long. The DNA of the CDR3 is TGCGCCAGCAGCTTGTCGGGGAAGAACACTGAAGCTTTCTTT. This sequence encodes CASSLSGKNTEAFF.

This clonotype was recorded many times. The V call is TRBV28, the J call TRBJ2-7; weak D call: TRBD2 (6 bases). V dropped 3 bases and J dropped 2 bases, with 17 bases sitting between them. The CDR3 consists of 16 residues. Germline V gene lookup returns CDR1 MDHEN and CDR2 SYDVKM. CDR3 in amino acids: CASSFASAGPTYEQYF. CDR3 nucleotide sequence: TGTGCCAGCAGTTTTGCCTCGGCGGGGCCTACCTACGAGCAGTACTTC.

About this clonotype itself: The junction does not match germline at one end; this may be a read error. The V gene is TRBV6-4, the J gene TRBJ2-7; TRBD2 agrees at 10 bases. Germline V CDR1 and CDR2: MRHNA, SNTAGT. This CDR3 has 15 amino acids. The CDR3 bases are TGTGCCAGCAGTTACTCGACTAGCGGGCACTACGAGCAGTACTTC. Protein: CASSYSTSGHYEQYF.

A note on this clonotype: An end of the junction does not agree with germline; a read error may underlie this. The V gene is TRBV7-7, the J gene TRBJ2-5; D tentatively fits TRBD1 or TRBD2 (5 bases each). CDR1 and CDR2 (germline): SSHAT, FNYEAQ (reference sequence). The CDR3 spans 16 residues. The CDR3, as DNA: TGTGCTAGCAGCTTGGAGGTTGGGGCAACGAGGGAGACCCAGTACTTC. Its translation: CASSLEVGATRETQYF. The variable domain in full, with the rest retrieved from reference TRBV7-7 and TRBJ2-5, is GAGVSQSPRYKVTKRGQDVTLRCDPISSHATLYWYQQALGQGPEFLTYFNYEAQPDKSGLPSDRFSAERPEGSISTLTIQRTEQRDSAMYRCASSLEVGATRETQYFGPGTRLLVL.